A single sample gave rise to the 2 T cell receptor beta chains below, sequenced in a study of blood T cell repertoires in COVID-19. Only in-frame clones appear in the TCRdb table, and some are missing; sequencing was by immunoSEQ multiplex PCR. The profile covers 40,000 to 50,000 clones, with around 83% appearing a single time and 59% taken by the ten largest. The sample consisted of peripheral blood. All receptors come from an older man with acute or convalescent COVID-19.

CDR3 nucleotides: TGCGCCAGCAGCTTGCGGGGTACCGGCTCTGGAAACACCATATATTTT. Protein sequence: CASSLRGTGSGNTIYF. The V gene is TRBV5-1, the J gene TRBJ1-3, with unresolved D. Germline V gene data show CDR1 as SGHRS and CDR2 as YFSETQ. V lost 1 base and J lost 0, with 11 bases in between. CDR3 length: 16 amino acids.

This chain connects TRBV7-2 to TRBJ1-2, with no clear D. The germline gives CDR1 SGHTA, CDR2 FQGNSA. The CDR3 contains 15 residues. V dropped 1 base and J dropped 6 bases, with 15 bases sitting between them. The CDR3: CASSLDLAGRDGYTF. CDR3 bases: TGTGCCAGCAGCTTAGATCTCGCGGGAAGGGATGGCTACACCTTC.